This TCR beta chain was recorded in a study of blood T cell repertoires in COVID-19. As for the study in general: PBMCs, B-cell-depleted T cells, or T cells were the source of the cDNA or gDNA that made up the material.

Germline V gene sequence: CDR1 LGHDT, CDR2 YNNKEL (reference sequence). V was shortened by 1 base and J by 5 bases, with 11 bases between the two germline ends. CDR3 size: 14 residues. Sequencing was performed with immunoSEQ multiplex PCR; in TCRdb, only in-frame clones are kept and a portion is missing. The table includes around 270,000 clones, about four fifths detected once. Seattle cases were enrolled at active infection and followed longitudinally. This clonotype was sampled from a person between 65 and 79 years old with COVID-19, enrolled during active disease. Input material: peripheral blood. The chain combines TRBV3-1 (or the pseudogene TRBV3-2) with TRBJ2-5; no firm D call. CDR3 sequence: CASSQVSAAETQYF. The CDR3 nucleotides are TGTGCCAGCAGCCAAGTGTCTGCGGCGGAGACCCAGTACTTC.